These 23 T cell receptor beta chains came from one sample sequenced in a study of shared clonotypes between healthy human individuals. TCRdb keeps only in-frame clones here, not all; method: immunoSEQ multiplex PCR. The top ten hold approximately 0.4% of the sample, which has 2.3 million or so clones, 90% to 95% seen once. Sequenced material: naive CD4+ T cells from PBMCs. Subset defined: CD45RA+ positively selected. These receptors were obtained from a man younger than 35 in good health. Some clones in this sample may be carry-over from other donors' samples.

This clone was counted a single time. This specimen includes other DNA sequences encoding the same CDR3. The V call is TRBV27, the J call TRBJ2-3; D unresolved. Trimming pared 3 bases from V and 0 bases from J, leaving 4 bases between. The CDR3 has 13 amino acids. Germline assignment: CDR1 MNHEY and CDR2 SMNVEV (reference sequence). CDR3 DNA sequence: TGTGCCAGCAGTTTTCTAAGCACAGATACGCAGTATTTT. Translation: CASSFLSTDTQYF.

This clone was seen just once. The V call is TRBV28, the J call TRBJ2-7, with D uncertain. Germline lookup yields CDR1 MDHEN and CDR2 SYDVKM. Trimming left V 3 bases short and J 1 base short, with 16 bases between. The CDR3 covers 16 residues. The CDR3 sequence: CASSFLIVGSSYEQYF. DNA of the CDR3: TGTGCCAGCAGTTTTCTAATTGTCGGCTCTTCCTACGAGCAGTACTTC. Using reference TRBV28 and TRBJ2-7 for the parts outside the CDR3, the full variable domain is DVKVTQSSRYLVKRTGEKVFLECVQDMDHENMFWYRQDPGLGLRLIYFSYDVKMKEKGDIPEGYSVSREKKERFSLILESASTNQTSMYLCASSFLIVGSSYEQYFGPGTRLTVT.

This rearrangement joins TRBV6-5 to TRBJ2-7; D not resolved. Between the trimmed V and J ends, which lost 2 bases and 6 bases, there was a span of 11 bases. The CDR3 extends over 13 amino acids. Germline V gives CDR1 MNHEY, CDR2 SVGAGI. CDR3 sequence: CASSYGLAREQYF. CDR3 DNA: TGTGCCAGCAGTTACGGGTTAGCACGCGAGCAGTACTTC.

V gene TRBV5-5 combines with J gene TRBJ1-5; 7 bases are a match to TRBD1. V lost 2 bases to trimming and J lost 5 bases; unmatched junction nucleotides: 4. The CDR3 runs 14 residues. In germline, CDR1 is SGHKS, CDR2 YYEKEE (reference sequence). The CDR3 DNA sequence: TGTGCCAGCAGCTTACAGGGGAACCATCAGCCCCAGCATTTT. It codes for CASSLQGNHQPQHF.

The J gene is TRBJ2-3, the V gene TRBV18, with TRBD1 identical over 8 bases. The V segment lost 3 bases and the J segment 0 bases; nucleotides outside the gene matches: 2. Germline CDR1 reads KGHSH; CDR2 reads LQKENI. This CDR3 has 15 amino acids. The CDR3 bases are TGTGCCAGCTCACCGACAGGGGACAGCACAGATACGCAGTATTTT. Translating it yields CASSPTGDSTDTQYF.

The chain links TRBV28 to TRBJ2-3; 8 nucleotides line up with TRBD1. The CDR3 contains 16 residues. Trimming took 6 bases from V and 1 from J; bases not matched to a gene: 9. Germline V CDR1 and CDR2: MDHEN, SYDVKM. For the CDR3, the DNA is TGTGCCAGCAGCCCTGAACCGGGACAGGGCACAGATACGCAGTATTTT. Amino acids: CASSPEPGQGTDTQYF. The full variable domain, in which reference TRBV28 and TRBJ2-3 provide the parts outside the CDR3, is DVKVTQSSRYLVKRTGEKVFLECVQDMDHENMFWYRQDPGLGLRLIYFSYDVKMKEKGDIPEGYSVSREKKERFSLILESASTNQTSMYLCASSPEPGQGTDTQYFGPGTRLTVL.

The chain carries TRBV7-2 and TRBJ2-3, with TRBD1 matching over 7 bases. V trimming: 5 bases; J trimming: 6 bases; junction bases outside the gene matches: 17. The length of the CDR3 is 17 residues. CDR1 and CDR2 (germline): SGHTA, FQGNSA. CDR3 protein: CASSRLRDKGARDTQYF. The CDR3 nucleotides read TGTGCCAGCAGCCGACTCCGGGACAAGGGGGCCCGGGATACGCAGTATTTT.

CDR3 protein: CASSWEDTIYF. The CDR3 DNA sequence: TGTGCCAGCAGCTGGGAGGACACCATATATTTT. The J gene is TRBJ1-3, the V gene TRBV7-9; D unclear. V was clipped by 4 bases and J by 8 bases, with 6 bases between them. Germline V gives CDR1 SEHNR, CDR2 FQNEAQ (reference sequence). The CDR3 covers 11 residues.

The rearrangement links TRBV18 to TRBJ2-7; possibly TRBD1 or TRBD2 for D (5 bases each). This CDR3 has 16 amino acids. Trimming shortened V by 3 bases and J by 4 bases, and 19 bases separated the two germline ends. The germline CDR1 and CDR2 sequences are KGHSH and LQKENI. As DNA, the CDR3 is TGTGCCAGCTCACCCCAGGACGGGACGGCTGGGTACGAGCAGTACTTC. It specifies CASSPQDGTAGYEQYF.

The V gene is TRBV2, the J gene TRBJ1-1; TRBD1 aligns across 7 bases. Germline assignment: CDR1 SNHLY and CDR2 FYNNEI. The CDR3 is 14 residues long. V was clipped by 4 bases and J by 11 bases; unmatched bases: 13. As DNA, the CDR3 is TGTGCCAGCAGTGTGGAACAGGGGATGTGGGGTGCTTTCTTT. This encodes CASSVEQGMWGAFF.

The chain is built from TRBV7-8 and TRBJ2-1, with D unclear. The germline V gene has CDR1 SGHVS and CDR2 FQNEAQ. The CDR3 sequence is 14 residues long. V was pared by 1 base and J by 4 bases, with 8 bases between. Here the CDR3 reads CASSLEPGYNEQFF. The CDR3 nucleotides are TGTGCCAGCAGCTTAGAGCCTGGGTACAATGAGCAGTTCTTC.

The rearrangement links TRBV5-4 to TRBJ2-1, with 11 bases that match TRBD2. The CDR3 totals 16 residues. V lost 4 bases and J lost 3; bases outside the gene matches: 6. CDR1 is SGHNT and CDR2 is YYREEE in the germline V gene (reference sequence). CDR3 loop: CASSPPGLADYNEQFF. CDR3 DNA sequence: TGTGCCAGCAGCCCTCCGGGACTAGCGGACTACAATGAGCAGTTCTTC.

V gene TRBV7-2 combines with J gene TRBJ1-1, with no clear D. The germline gives CDR1 SGHTA, CDR2 FQGNSA. Trimming removed 7 bases from V and 5 bases from J, with 14 bases in between. The CDR3 runs to 13 residues. The CDR3 nucleotides read TGTGCCAGCAAAAAACTCGCGGTTACTGAAGCTTTCTTT. It translates to CASKKLAVTEAFF.

The CDR3 loop is CASSPWTASSYEQYF. For the CDR3, the DNA is TGCGCCAGCAGCCCCTGGACGGCGAGCTCCTACGAGCAGTACTTC. The V call is TRBV5-1, the J call TRBJ2-7; D uncertain. This CDR3 spans 15 amino acids. The V gene lost 4 bases and the J gene lost 0 bases, with 14 bases spanning the gap. Germline lookup yields CDR1 SGHRS and CDR2 YFSETQ.

This chain uses TRBV5-1 with TRBJ2-6; D is possibly TRBD2 (6 bases). The V end was cut by 4 bases, the J end by 3 bases, with 20 bases between. Germline V gene lookup returns CDR1 SGHRS and CDR2 YFSETQ. The CDR3 length is 18 residues. The chain's CDR3 is CASSPEGPYLLGANVLTF. For the CDR3, the DNA is TGCGCCAGCAGCCCGGAGGGTCCCTATCTCCTTGGGGCCAACGTCCTGACTTTC. Drawing the rest from reference TRBV5-1 and TRBJ2-6, the complete variable domain is KAGVTQTPRYLIKTRGQQVTLSCSPISGHRSVSWYQQTPGQGLQFLFEYFSETQRNKGNFPGRFSGRQFSNSRSEMNVSTLELGDSALYLCASSPEGPYLLGANVLTFGAGSRLTVL.

This clone was counted a single time. The chain recombines TRBV25-1 with TRBJ2-3; TRBD1 aligns across 7 bases. This CDR3 spans 15 amino acids. Germline V gene lookup returns CDR1 MGHDK and CDR2 SYGVNS. V dropped 10 bases and J dropped 0; count of bases not matched to a gene: 10. CDR3 DNA sequence: TGTGCCACCACAGGACAGGCCCATAGCACAGATACGCAGTATTTT. Translated, it gives CATTGQAHSTDTQYF. The full variable domain, in which reference TRBV25-1 and TRBJ2-3 provide the parts outside the CDR3, is EADIYQTPRYLVIGTGKKITLECSQTMGHDKMYWYQQDPGMELHLIHYSYGVNSTEKGDLSSESTVSRIRTEHFPLTLESARPSHTSQYLCATTGQAHSTDTQYFGPGTRLTVL.

This chain joins TRBV2 and TRBJ1-1; possibly TRBD1 for D (5 bases). V lost 7 bases to trimming and J lost 0 bases, with 18 bases between them. The CDR3 has 16 amino acids. CDR1 is SNHLY and CDR2 is FYNNEI in the germline V gene. DNA for the CDR3: TGTGCCAGCATATTTGGGGGTGCGACCATGAACACTGAAGCTTTCTTT. This encodes CASIFGGATMNTEAFF.

The CDR3 protein is CASSPPFQGMYEQYF. The DNA of the CDR3 is TGTGCCAGCAGCCCCCCCTTTCAGGGGATGTACGAGCAGTACTTC. The chain uses TRBV6-1 and TRBJ2-7; D perhaps matches TRBD1 (6 bases). V lost 6 bases and J lost 4, with 19 bases in between. Germline-derived CDR1 and CDR2 are MNHNS and SASEGT. The CDR3 is made up of 15 amino acids.

The chain has TRBV6-1 and TRBJ2-1; 10 bases are shared with TRBD1. Germline V lookup: CDR1 MNHNS, CDR2 SASEGT. The V gene end was trimmed by 8 bases and the J gene end by 9 bases; junction bases not matched to a gene: 13. The CDR3 extends over 15 amino acids. CDR3: CASGYRDRGDSEQFF. The CDR3 DNA sequence: TGTGCCAGCGGCTACCGGGACAGGGGCGATAGTGAGCAGTTCTTC.

The chain is built from TRBV11-3 and TRBJ2-3, with D perhaps TRBD2 (5 bases). Germline CDR1 reads SGHNT; CDR2 reads YENEEA. The length of the CDR3 is 16 residues. V lost 4 bases, J lost 0 bases, and 14 bases lay in between. CDR3 nucleotide sequence: TGTGCCAGCAGCTCCCAGCGCCGGGGTAGCACAGATACGCAGTATTTT. As protein: CASSSQRRGSTDTQYF. The complete variable domain, with remaining parts taken from reference TRBV11-3 and TRBJ2-3, reads EAGVVQSPRYKIIEKKQPVAFWCNPISGHNTLYWYLQNLGQGPELLIRYENEEAVDDSQLPKDRFSAERLKGVDSTLKIQPAELGDSAVYLCASSSQRRGSTDTQYFGPGTRLTVL.

This chain joins TRBV11-2 and TRBJ2-2; 12 nucleotides line up with TRBD2. The germline V gene has CDR1 SGHAT and CDR2 FQNNGV. The CDR3 runs to 16 residues. Trimming took 5 bases from V and 1 from J; bases not matched to a gene: 2. The CDR3 DNA follows: TGTGCCAGCAGCATGACTAGCGGGAGGAACACCGGGGAGCTGTTTTTT. As protein: CASSMTSGRNTGELFF.

The chain uses TRBV7-8 and TRBJ1-2; tentative D call: TRBD1 (5 bases). The CDR3 loop spans 14 amino acids. CDR1 is SGHVS and CDR2 is FQNEAQ in the germline V gene. Trimming cost V 5 bases and J 4 bases, with 14 bases left between them. CDR3 loop: CASSPLGTGYGYTF. The CDR3 DNA reads TGTGCCAGCAGCCCCCTCGGGACCGGCTATGGCTACACCTTC. The full variable domain, in which reference TRBV7-8 and TRBJ1-2 provide the parts outside the CDR3, is GAGVSQSPRYKVAKRGQDVALRCDPISGHVSLFWYQQALGQGPEFLTYFQNEAQLDKSGLPSDRFFAERPEGSVSTLKIQRTQQEDSAVYLCASSPLGTGYGYTFGSGTRLTVV.

The CDR3 protein is CASSSPTGVLNQPQHF. In DNA, the CDR3 is TGTGCCAGCAGCTCACCCACCGGGGTCCTCAATCAGCCCCAGCATTTT. V usage is TRBV28 and J usage is TRBJ1-5; no definite D call. The CDR3 is made up of 16 amino acids. V was pared by 6 bases and J by 3 bases, with 18 bases between. CDR1 is MDHEN, CDR2 SYDVKM, per germline.